The clone carrying this TCR beta chain appeared a single time. The assay was immunoSEQ multiplex PCR, and TCRdb's table has in-frame clones only and misses some. The top ten hold about 6.9% of the sample, which has 100,000 to 150,000 clones, 85% seen once. This record comes from a study of blood T cell repertoires in COVID-19. Across the whole study: There were acute and convalescent COVID-19 samples, and they came from the United States, Italy and Spain. Sources were T cells, B-cell-depleted T cells, or PBMCs; the material itself was cDNA or gDNA.

The CDR3 is made up of 15 amino acids. Trimming took off 6 bases at V and 3 bases at J, with 14 bases between the two ends. CDR1 and CDR2 from the germline V gene are ENHRY and SYGVKD. What was sequenced was peripheral blood. The chain combines TRBV10-3 with TRBJ2-2, with D tentatively TRBD1 or TRBD2 (6 bases each). The receptor was isolated from a man older than 75 with active or convalescent COVID-19. CDR3 loop: CAIREGEEHTGELFF. The DNA for the CDR3 is TGTGCCATCAGGGAGGGGGAGGAACACACCGGGGAGCTGTTTTTT.